This TCR beta chain was retrieved from a study of blood T cell repertoires in COVID-19. Whole-study context: Sources were T cells, B-cell-depleted T cells, or PBMCs; the material itself was cDNA or gDNA.

Study processing details: For nucleated cells, counts were estimated from reference gene primer amplification. Clones were sequenced by immunoSEQ multiplex PCR, and TCRdb holds only the in-frame ones, with some missing. The DNA was the basis for D and trimming; V, J and clone size are from that table. The sample records about 440,000 clones, roughly 88% being singletons. This clone was seen a handful of times. The CDR3 runs 19 residues. The V and J ends lost 5 bases and 3 bases, in that order; junction bases with no gene match: 15. Germline V CDR1 and CDR2: LNHDA, SQIVND (reference sequence). The chain combines TRBV19 with TRBJ2-5, with 13 bases fitting TRBD2. This sequence originates from a woman aged 45 to 65 with COVID-19, enrolled during active disease. Sequences were obtained from peripheral blood. The CDR3 here is CASSLAATSGGARKETQYF. CDR3 coding DNA: TGTGCCAGTAGTCTGGCTGCAACTAGCGGGGGGGCCAGGAAAGAGACCCAGTACTTC.